Reported below is one T cell receptor beta chain. What it binds is unknown. This sample is part of a study of T cells after yellow fever vaccination. Study-wide results and limits: Abundant clonotypes from the bulk population could get into FACS-sorted repertoires as contaminants. Just a small share of clonotypes turned up in the CD4 compartment as well as the CD8 compartment. Primary-vaccination clones mostly resurfaced post-booster (96% CD4, roughly 90% CD8).

Each CDR3 protein gets one entry after TCRdb re-called the 5' RACE reads with MiXCR. The data contain tens of thousands of distinct CDR3 sequences, around 7% of them singletons. The V gene's germline CDR1 is WNHNN and CDR2 SYGVQD (reference sequence). The V end was cut by 7 bases, the J end by 7 bases, with 16 bases between. This CDR3 has 14 amino acids. Specimen: CD8+ T cells sorted from PBMCs, collected on the day of the yellow fever booster vaccination. This receptor was taken from a man aged 30 to 45 who received the YFV17D yellow fever vaccine. This chain links TRBV10-1 with TRBJ2-2; tentatively, D is TRBD2 (6 bases). CDR3 in DNA: TGCGCCAGCAATTCCCCCGGGAGTGGCGGGGAGCTGTTTTTT. Encoded protein: CASNSPGSGGELFF.